These 3 T cell receptor beta chains share one sample of origin, sequenced in a study of immune cell composition in non-small cell lung cancer. Normal lung was sampled as far from the tumour as possible, at least 3 cm. Assay used: immunoSEQ multiplex PCR; TCRdb lists only in-frame clones, some missing. The sample shows more than 15,000 clones, about 80% of them seen only once. The sample was also linked to a second study, of CD4 T cells in lung cancer.

What was sequenced was non-adjacent lung tissue. The receptors were sampled from a human donor with non-small cell lung cancer.

V is TRBV9 and J is TRBJ2-3; no clear D gene. Germline CDR1 SGDLS, CDR2 YYNGEE. V gave up 4 bases and J gave up 0 bases, with 12 bases separating them. This CDR3 has 15 residues. The CDR3: CASSRGPASTDTQYF. The CDR3 coding sequence is TGTGCCAGCAGCCGCGGCCCGGCGAGCACAGATACGCAGTATTTT.

The chain uses TRBV9 and TRBJ2-1, with 9 bases aligning to TRBD1. V trimming: 0 bases; J trimming: 9 bases; junction bases outside the gene matches: 10. Looked up from germline, CDR1 is SGDLS and CDR2 is YYNGEE. This CDR3 is built from 16 residues. The DNA of the CDR3 is TGTGCCAGCAGCGTAGCGGGGACAGGGTTCGTTGGTGAGCAGTTCTTC. Its protein product is CASSVAGTGFVGEQFF.

The chain employs TRBV27 and TRBJ2-7; D call uncertain. Trimming removed 2 bases from V and 2 bases from J, with 13 bases in between. Germline V lookup: CDR1 MNHEY, CDR2 SMNVEV (reference sequence). The CDR3 is 15 amino acids. CDR3 DNA: TGTGCCAGCAGTTTAGGCGGACGGATCACCTACGAGCAGTACTTC. Amino acids: CASSLGGRITYEQYF.